This record looks at one T cell receptor beta chain sequence and its context. Germline loops: CDR1 DFQATT, CDR2 SNEGSKA (reference sequence). V shed 6 bases and J shed 5 bases, with 10 bases lying between them. The CDR3 is 11 amino acids. The source of the sample is a study of T cell repertoires in cytomegalovirus infection. TCRdb processed the reads anew with MiXCR; each CDR3 protein has one entry. The sample shows 400,000 or so distinct CDR3 sequences, 15% to 20% of them seen only once. Input material: PBMCs. The source of this sequence is a human donor in good health (CMV status not recorded). Some clones in this sample may be carry-over from other donors' samples. V gene TRBV20-1 combines with J gene TRBJ1-1; D remains ambiguous. CDR3 bases: TGCAGTGCCCTTACGAGGACTGAAGCTTTCTTT. It translates to CSALTRTEAFF.